This TCR beta chain came from a study of blood T cell repertoires in COVID-19. Study in general: Both acute and convalescent COVID-19 samples were obtained from the United States, Italy and Spain. Sample material is recorded as cDNA or gDNA derived from T cells, B-cell-depleted T cells, or PBMCs.

Here immunoSEQ multiplex PCR was the method, and the copy in TCRdb shows in-frame clones only, minus some. The data contain 100,000 to 150,000 clones, roughly 91% of them singletons. Seattle cases were enrolled at active infection and followed longitudinally. From germline, CDR1 is MNHEY and CDR2 SVGEGT. The V and J ends lost 4 bases and 2 bases respectively, with 21 bases between them. The CDR3 runs to 18 residues. This TCR was recovered from a man in his 60s with COVID-19, enrolled during active disease. The sample consisted of peripheral blood. J is TRBJ1-3 and V is TRBV6-2 or TRBV6-3, with D tentatively TRBD1 (5 bases). This CDR3 is CASSWSRMGRITGNTIYF. The CDR3 nucleotides are TGTGCCAGCAGTTGGTCCCGTATGGGGCGAATAACTGGAAACACCATATATTTT.